Listed below are T cell receptor beta chains from one sample, sequenced in a study of regulatory T cells in long-lasting Graves disease. A single record per CDR3 protein comes from TCRdb applying MiXCR to the multiplex PCR reads. The table includes about 500,000 distinct CDR3 sequences, 16% detected once. These data also formed part of another study, on T cells in Graves' hyperthyroidism and ophthalmopathy.

This sample comprised peripheral blood mononuclear cells (PBMCs), obtained at new diagnosis, from a patient treated with antithyroid drugs. These receptor sequences come from a man aged 35-49 years with Graves disease. CDR3s include the opening cysteine and the closing phenylalanine or tryptophan.

V gene	J gene	CDR3 protein
TRBV28	TRBJ2-4	CASGLTQQGNIQYF
TRBV19	TRBJ2-1	CASSMGRHEQFF
TRBV7-9	TRBJ2-7	CASTPRDSVYEQYF
TRBV28	TRBJ2-7	CASSFLDYEQYF
TRBV7-3	TRBJ2-2	CASSFLRTSGSDGELFF
TRBV27	TRBJ2-1	CASSSSSYEVNEQFF
TRBV28	TRBJ2-2	CASSRLEGMNTGELFF
TRBV3-1	TRBJ1-4	CASHGGDGAGEKLFF
TRBV7-9	TRBJ2-7	CASSPGAAGNYEQYF
TRBV3-1	TRBJ2-7	CASSQPGTSPEQYF
TRBV20-1	TRBJ2-1	CSARDPRILAGGPREQFF
TRBV5-1	TRBJ2-2	CASSLARTAGTGELFF
TRBV24-1	TRBJ2-3	CATSDPPGHLQYF
TRBV30	TRBJ1-6	CAWSRGPQGSPLHF
TRBV11-2	TRBJ2-1	CASSLQGAEYNEQFF
TRBV20-1	TRBJ1-4	CSASQGSDNEKLFF
TRBV7-9	TRBJ2-2	CASSLEGFTGELFF
TRBV4-2	TRBJ2-3	CASSQYGDTQYF
TRBV28	TRBJ2-1	CASSSGTRAGPAYNEQFF
TRBV2	TRBJ1-1	CASSDRGEGGRGTEAFF
TRBV24-1	TRBJ2-3	CATSQGSTDTQYF
TRBV20-1	TRBJ2-1	CSAIRESEQFF
TRBV7-6	TRBJ1-4	CASSPTGGLANEKLFF
TRBV28	TRBJ2-5	CASSFLARETQYF
TRBV6-5	TRBJ2-5	CASSYSAQTGEETQYF
TRBV5-1	TRBJ1-1	CASSFTGGGTEAFF
TRBV24-1	TRBJ2-7	CATSVAGAGEQYF
TRBV15	TRBJ2-1	CATSRGGTGGEEFF
TRBV29-1	TRBJ2-7	CSVAGTGSYEQYF
TRBV2	TRBJ1-6	CASTSRDSSYNSPLHF
TRBV6-2/TRBV6-3	TRBJ2-1	CASSYRTGYNEQFF
TRBV10-3	TRBJ2-1	CAISGGIPRNNEQFF
TRBV7-9	TRBJ2-5	CASSPRDRNQETQYF
TRBV5-5	TRBJ1-5	CASSLVGPGSNQPQHF
TRBV7-6	TRBJ2-1	CASSGLAPDEQFF
TRBV19	TRBJ2-4	CASSMYSPSKNIQYF
TRBV27	TRBJ2-1	CASSWEGPKSYNEQFF
TRBV20-1	TRBJ2-5	CSARDPRTGQETQYF
TRBV2	TRBJ1-1	CASTKKGMNTEAFF
TRBV12-3/TRBV12-4	TRBJ2-5	CASSLTGSGRRETQYF
TRBV20-1	TRBJ2-1	CSAYAGGNSYNEQFF
TRBV20-1	TRBJ2-7	CSARQGTSYEQYF
TRBV28	TRBJ2-6	CASSSTAAGANVLTF
TRBV7-7	TRBJ1-5	CASSPGTSGRAGETQHF
TRBV28	TRBJ2-1	CASSLLARGDEQFF
TRBV6-5	TRBJ2-7	CASSYSGTVVYEQYF
TRBV28	TRBJ2-3	CASSFKASTDTQYF
TRBV25-1	TRBJ2-2	CASSEYFGGVYTGELFF
TRBV5-6	TRBJ2-1	CASSGGYSYNEQFF
TRBV6-2/TRBV6-3	TRBJ1-1	CASSETTNTEASF
TRBV27	TRBJ2-5	CASSLKLLGETQYF
TRBV28	TRBJ2-1	CASRGAAYNEQFF